The present T cell receptor (beta chain) was sequenced within a study of OX40 agonist ivuxolimab in advanced cancers. CDR1 and CDR2 (germline): SGHNT, YYREEE (reference sequence). This CDR3 comprises 13 residues. Trimming took off 2 bases at V and 7 bases at J, with 10 bases between the two ends. Clones were read by immunoSEQ multiplex PCR, and TCRdb kept only the in-frame ones, dropping some. The data show some 43,000 clones, with around 90% seen just once and approximately 0.6% held by the top ten. This receptor was obtained from an adult with an advanced solid tumor such as melanoma, head and neck, liver or kidney cancer. The sequencing used CD4+ or CD8+ T cells sorted from blood, collected in a trial of the OX40 agonist ivuxolimab. The rearrangement uses TRBV5-4 and TRBJ2-1, with no clear D. This CDR3 reads CASSLYEGNEQFF. The CDR3 coding sequence is TGTGCCAGCAGCTTATACGAAGGGAATGAGCAGTTCTTC.